In its sample, the clone carrying this T cell receptor (beta chain) was seen a few times. Its antigen is undetermined. The authors produced TCR alpha and TCR beta cDNA libraries with sample barcodes and UMIs by 5'RACE using constant-segment primers. TCRdb redid the calling of the 5' RACE reads with MiXCR, one entry per CDR3 protein. In the table there are approximately 300,000 distinct CDR3 sequences, 15% of which are singletons. Germline V gene data show CDR1 as LGHNT and CDR2 as FRNRAP. The CDR3 is 16 amino acids. J gave up 6 bases and V 1 base, and 3 bases lay outside the gene matches. This sample is part of a study of T-cell memory formation after mild COVID-19. Study in general: For the most part, TCR clusters were specific to one donor.

Study-level findings and limits: A second wave expanding day 15 to 37 was CD4+-biased; contracting clones were balanced. There were some responding clones in pre-infection memory, which suggested that cross-reactive memory had joined.

V gene TRBV12-5 combines with J gene TRBJ2-3; 14 bases are shared with TRBD2. Specimen: PBMCs or a T cell subset sorted from them (not recorded which). The receptor was isolated from a man younger than 30 who had mild COVID-19 (a few samples of this study predate the infection). Cell type and time point are not known. This chain's CDR3 is CASGLGTSGGPDTQYF. The CDR3, as DNA: TGTGCTAGTGGTTTGGGGACTAGCGGGGGGCCCGATACGCAGTATTTT. Using reference TRBV12-5 and TRBJ2-3 for the parts outside the CDR3, the full variable domain is DARVTQTPRHKVTEMGQEVTMRCQPILGHNTVFWYRQTMMQGLELLAYFRNRAPLDDSGMPKDRFSAEMPDATLATLKIQPSEPRDSAVYFCASGLGTSGGPDTQYFGPGTRLTVL.